This T cell receptor beta chain was captured by sequencing in a study of blood T cell repertoires in COVID-19. Germline CDR1 is MRHNA and CDR2 is SNTAGT. Deletions cut 7 bases from V and 2 bases from J, with 17 bases between. There are 16 residues in the CDR3. This clone has only one observation. Methods used by the authors: Reference gene primers were amplified, and this amplification served to estimate nucleated cell counts. TCRdb's table, derived via immunoSEQ multiplex PCR, lists solely in-frame clones and lacks some. V and J calls and clone size are those listed in that table; D and trimming were worked out from the DNA. The data contain 300,000 to 350,000 clones, 88% of them seen just once; the ten biggest clones take up approximately 1.8%.

This receptor was taken from a woman in her twenties or thirties with COVID-19, enrolled during active disease. The material sequenced was peripheral blood. V and J are TRBV6-4 and TRBJ2-2; D remains unclear. CDR3 sequence: CASTFRRWCNTGELFF. Here the CDR3 DNA reads TGTGCCAGCACGTTTCGGAGATGGTGTAACACCGGGGAGCTGTTTTTT.